The entry below gives a single T cell receptor beta chain sequence along with its context. Its antigen is still unknown. Healthy Caucasian individuals from Russia aged about 6 to 90 served as donors. A second about 7 to 12 cycle PCR used barcoded and J-beta primers. Each sample provided no less than 2.5 million CDR3-containing paired-end reads. Each CDR3 protein gets one entry after TCRdb re-called the 5' RACE reads with MiXCR. The profile covers roughly 1,500,000 distinct CDR3 sequences, with around 39% appearing a single time and roughly 7.9% taken by the ten largest. This sample is part of a study of blood T cells in healthy people across ages. The CDR3 is 16 amino acids. Trimming stripped 0 bases from V and 1 base from J, with 9 bases between. From germline, CDR1 is MGHRA and CDR2 YSYEKL. Study observations and caveats: Per million T cells, TCR beta diversity dropped roughly linearly as age increased. Long-lived donors had more naive CD4+ cells and higher diversity than aged donors.

The sample taken for sequencing was blood. J is TRBJ2-2 and V is TRBV4-1; no reliable D call. The sequence was collected from a woman aged 18-35 years in good health. In DNA form, the CDR3 reads TGCGCCAGCAGCCAAGATCCCGCAGGGAACACCGGGGAGCTGTTTTTT. Protein product: CASSQDPAGNTGELFF.